What follows are 28 T cell receptor beta chains derived from one specimen sequenced in a study of cytomegalovirus exposure and HLA in healthy donors. This PCR relied on a set of 60 Vbeta primers and 13 Jbeta primers. Repertoires were generated with immunoSEQ multiplex PCR, while TCRdb's copy carries only in-frame clones and drops some. The sample carries about 190,000 clones, more than 75% recorded once. The sequencing input was PBMCs. Receptor source: a woman aged 45-60 years in good health and CMV-seronegative.

V gene TRBV6-5 combines with J gene TRBJ1-1; 8 nucleotides match TRBD1. This CDR3 has 15 amino acids. The V and J ends lost 5 bases and 6 bases, in that order; junction bases with no gene match: 11. Germline CDR1 reads MNHEY; CDR2 reads SVGAGI. The chain's CDR3 is CASSPWTGRRAEAFF. The CDR3 region has the DNA TGTGCCAGCAGTCCCTGGACAGGGCGAAGGGCTGAAGCTTTCTTT.

This clone was recorded a few times. The genes are TRBV5-8 and TRBJ1-2, with D perhaps TRBD1 (6 bases). The CDR3 extends over 14 amino acids. Germline-derived CDR1 and CDR2 are SGHTS and YDEGEE. The V gene lost 0 bases and the J gene lost 4 bases, with 10 bases spanning the gap. Here the CDR3 reads CASSLAGRGYGYTF. The CDR3 DNA is TGTGCCAGCAGCTTGGCCGGCAGGGGCTATGGCTACACCTTC.

This CDR3 is CASSLAETGQKVSNYGYTF. CDR3 DNA: TGTGCCAGCAGCTTAGCGGAAACCGGACAGAAGGTGTCTAACTATGGCTACACCTTC. This chain links TRBV7-2 with TRBJ1-2; a possible D gene is TRBD1 (6 bases). The germline V and J ends were trimmed by 0 bases and 0 bases, with 20 bases remaining between them. There are 19 residues in the CDR3. Germline CDR1 is SGHTA and CDR2 is FQGNSA.

The chain couples TRBV7-2 to TRBJ1-1; D gene ambiguous. CDR1 is SGHTA and CDR2 is FQGNSA in the germline V gene. V lost 3 bases, J lost 10 bases, and 9 bases lay in between. There are 11 residues in the CDR3. The CDR3, as DNA: TGTGCCAGCAGCTTTATAGAGTCAGCTTTCTTT. It codes for CASSFIESAFF.

The V gene is TRBV19, the J gene TRBJ2-1; weak D call: TRBD1 (5 bases). The CDR3 consists of 16 residues. Germline assignment: CDR1 LNHDA and CDR2 SQIVND (reference sequence). Trimming pared 2 bases from V and 4 bases from J, leaving 15 bases between. The CDR3 coding sequence is TGTGCCAGTAGTATACCCCGGACATTTTCGTACAATGAGCAGTTCTTC. It codes for CASSIPRTFSYNEQFF.

The gene calls are TRBV19 and TRBJ2-1, with TRBD2 matching 8 bases. V dropped 7 bases and J dropped 8; count of bases not matched to a gene: 19. This CDR3 is built from 17 residues. CDR1 is LNHDA, CDR2 SQIVND, per germline (reference sequence). The CDR3 region has the DNA TGTGCCAGTATTGGAAGGGCGGGAGGAATGGGCTGGGATGAGCAGTTCTTC. Protein: CASIGRAGGMGWDEQFF.

This clone has only one observation. The CDR3 region has the DNA TGTGCCAGCAGCTTCGAGGACAGAAAAAATTCACCCCTCCACTTT. It encodes CASSFEDRKNSPLHF. The rearrangement joins TRBV7-6 to TRBJ1-6; D possibly corresponds to TRBD1 (6 bases). Trimming shortened V by 3 bases and J by 7 bases, and 13 bases separated the two germline ends. The V gene's germline CDR1 is SGHVS and CDR2 FNYEAQ. This CDR3 comprises 15 residues.

The rearrangement joins TRBV7-9 to TRBJ2-3; 9 bases are shared with TRBD2. This CDR3 spans 16 amino acids. Germline values: CDR1 SEHNR, CDR2 FQNEAQ (reference sequence). V lost 2 bases to trimming and J lost 5 bases; unmatched junction nucleotides: 8. The CDR3 spells CASSLRPAGGGDTQYF. The CDR3 DNA is TGTGCCAGCAGCTTAAGGCCAGCGGGAGGAGGAGATACGCAGTATTTT.

The gene calls are TRBV19 and TRBJ1-2; 7 bases are a match to TRBD1. This CDR3 spans 15 amino acids. V lost 0 bases, J lost 5 bases, and 6 bases stayed unmatched. Looked up from germline, CDR1 is LNHDA and CDR2 is SQIVND (reference sequence). CDR3 in DNA: TGTGCCAGTAGTATAGAACTCAGGGGGACGTATGGCTACACCTTC. It encodes CASSIELRGTYGYTF.

This clone was recorded many times. The V call is TRBV28, the J call TRBJ1-1, with 7 bases lining up with TRBD1. V was clipped by 3 bases and J by 7 bases; unmatched bases: 8. In germline, CDR1 is MDHEN, CDR2 SYDVKM. This CDR3 spans 14 amino acids. The DNA of the CDR3 is TGTGCCAGCAGTTTTCTGGGACAGAAGTATGAAGCTTTCTTT. Translating gives CASSFLGQKYEAFF.

The rearrangement uses TRBV5-1 and TRBJ2-1; 12 nucleotides match TRBD2. The CDR3 is 19 residues long. Germline V lookup: CDR1 SGHRS, CDR2 YFSETQ. V lost 0 bases to trimming and J lost 4 bases; unmatched junction nucleotides: 11. CDR3 sequence: CASSLASASGGVPYNEQFF. The CDR3 nucleotides are TGCGCCAGCAGCTTGGCCTCGGCTAGCGGGGGGGTACCATACAATGAGCAGTTCTTC.

This clone came up a few times. The chain employs TRBV7-2 and TRBJ2-1; maybe TRBD1 (7 bases). V lost 4 bases and J 10 bases, leaving 26 bases between the germline ends. Germline assignment: CDR1 SGHTA and CDR2 FQGNSA. The CDR3 length is 17 residues. This CDR3 reads CASSSSPQRVPGGEQFF. In DNA, the CDR3 is TGTGCCAGCAGCTCCAGTCCCCAGCGGGTCCCAGGGGGGGAGCAGTTCTTC.

The chain carries TRBV28 and TRBJ2-1; 9 positions agree with TRBD2. Germline lookup yields CDR1 MDHEN and CDR2 SYDVKM. Germline trimming cut 5 bases from V and 4 bases from J; bases unmatched to any gene: 12. This CDR3 contains 17 residues. CDR3 protein: CASSLHQGLALYNEQFF. For the CDR3, the DNA is TGTGCCAGCAGTCTCCACCAGGGACTAGCTCTTTACAATGAGCAGTTCTTC. The full variable domain, rest sourced from reference TRBV28 and TRBJ2-1, is DVKVTQSSRYLVKRTGEKVFLECVQDMDHENMFWYRQDPGLGLRLIYFSYDVKMKEKGDIPEGYSVSREKKERFSLILESASTNQTSMYLCASSLHQGLALYNEQFFGPGTRLTVL.

The chain employs TRBV19 and TRBJ2-2, with D possibly being TRBD1 (5 bases). V was clipped by 6 bases and J by 1 base, with 21 bases between them. The V gene's germline CDR1 is LNHDA and CDR2 SQIVND (reference sequence). The CDR3 runs 18 residues. CDR3 amino acids: CASRGQGLNWMNTGELFF. CDR3 DNA sequence: TGTGCCAGTAGAGGGCAGGGTTTAAACTGGATGAACACCGGGGAGCTGTTTTTT. The full variable domain, with the rest looked up from reference TRBV19 and TRBJ2-2, is DGGITQSPKYLFRKEGQNVTLSCEQNLNHDAMYWYRQDPGQGLRLIYYSQIVNDFQKGDIAEGYSVSREKKESFPLTVTSAQKNPTAFYLCASRGQGLNWMNTGELFFGEGSRLTVL.

As concerns this clone: One end of the junction does not line up with germline, which may come from a read error. This CDR3 reads CATTQGMNAGELFF. CDR3 DNA: TGTGCCACCACTCAGGGTATGAACGCCGGGGAGCTGTTTTTT. The chain has TRBV10-3 and TRBJ2-2, with D maybe TRBD1 (5 bases). CDR1 ENHRY and CDR2 SYGVKD come from the germline V gene. The CDR3 extends over 14 amino acids.

Turning to this clone: The junction differs from germline at one of its ends, possibly a read error. The chain has TRBV7-7 and TRBJ2-7; weak D call: TRBD2 (6 bases). This CDR3 has 15 amino acids. Germline V lookup: CDR1 SSHAT, CDR2 FNYEAQ (reference sequence). The DNA for the CDR3 is TGTGCTAGCAGCTTAGAAGCGGGCCCATCCTACGAGCAGTACTTC. Protein: CASSLEAGPSYEQYF.

The V and J genes are TRBV18 and TRBJ1-5, with D unresolved. V gave up 3 bases and J gave up 3 bases, with 9 bases separating them. CDR3 size: 14 residues. Germline V lookup: CDR1 KGHSH, CDR2 LQKENI. The CDR3 reads CASSPEKTNQPQHF. In DNA, the CDR3 is TGTGCCAGCTCACCGGAGAAAACCAATCAGCCCCAGCATTTT.

The chain links TRBV14 to TRBJ2-1; 7 nucleotides line up with TRBD2. Germline V gives CDR1 SGHDN, CDR2 FVKESK. The J segment lost 4 bases and the V segment lost 0 bases, leaving 6 bases of the junction unmatched. The length of the CDR3 is 16 residues. DNA for the CDR3: TGTGCCAGCAGCCAAGACCCGTTCGGGAGGTACAATGAGCAGTTCTTC. Translation gives CASSQDPFGRYNEQFF.

A remark on this clone: This same CDR3 is encoded by further DNA sequences in the sample. This chain uses TRBV18 with TRBJ2-7; D is unresolved. The CDR3 consists of 12 residues. V was trimmed by 3 bases and J by 5 bases, leaving 8 bases between them. Germline CDR1 reads KGHSH; CDR2 reads LQKENI. CDR3 region: CASSPRSDEQYF. In DNA, the CDR3 is TGTGCCAGCTCACCCCGATCGGACGAGCAGTACTTC.

This chain links TRBV5-1 with TRBJ2-1, with D tentatively TRBD2 (5 bases). CDR1 and CDR2 (germline): SGHRS, YFSETQ. This CDR3 contains 16 residues. Trimming removed 3 bases at V and 5 bases at J, with 18 bases between. DNA for the CDR3: TGCGCCAGCAGCTCCCATGCGAAAGAGAGGGACAATGAGCAGTTCTTC. Protein product: CASSSHAKERDNEQFF.

The chain couples TRBV9 to TRBJ1-5; no clear D gene. Trimming shortened V by 5 bases and J by 2 bases, and 11 bases separated the two germline ends. The CDR3 has 14 residues. Per germline, CDR1 SGDLS and CDR2 YYNGEE. The CDR3 DNA is TGTGCCAGCAGTGGAGGTCCTGGCAATCAGCCCCAGCATTTT. Protein: CASSGGPGNQPQHF.

The V gene is TRBV7-9, the J gene TRBJ1-5; 7 bases are shared with TRBD1. This CDR3 spans 13 amino acids. The trim removed 9 bases at V and 4 bases at J, leaving 6 bases unmatched. Germline lookup yields CDR1 SEHNR and CDR2 FQNEAQ (reference sequence). CDR3 sequence: CASSTGLNQPQHF. The CDR3 DNA is TGTGCCAGTTCGACAGGGTTGAATCAGCCCCAGCATTTT.

The rearrangement links TRBV2 to TRBJ2-6; perhaps TRBD2 as D (5 bases). Per germline, CDR1 SNHLY and CDR2 FYNNEI. The CDR3 sequence is 14 residues long. Trimming took off 6 bases at V and 0 bases at J, with 6 bases between the two ends. The CDR3 nucleotides are TGTGCCAGCAGGAGGGACTCTGGGGCCAACGTCCTGACTTTC. Residues: CASRRDSGANVLTF.

The V gene is TRBV6-1, the J gene TRBJ2-5; D call uncertain. Between the trimmed V and J ends, which lost 10 bases and 2 bases, there was a span of 17 bases. Germline V gives CDR1 MNHNS, CDR2 SASEGT. This CDR3 is built from 14 residues. The chain's CDR3 is CATSDYGAQETQYF. As DNA, the CDR3 is TGTGCCACCTCCGATTACGGAGCGCAAGAGACCCAGTACTTC.

V gene TRBV7-2 combines with J gene TRBJ2-7; TRBD2 matches 8 bases. The trim removed 1 base at V and 0 bases at J, leaving 5 bases unmatched. CDR1 and CDR2 from the germline V gene are SGHTA and FQGNSA. This CDR3 comprises 16 residues. CDR3 amino acids: CASSLEGLGYSYEQYF. The CDR3 bases are TGTGCCAGCAGCTTAGAGGGACTAGGGTACTCCTACGAGCAGTACTTC.

The table lists this clone with a few counts. V gene TRBV6-6 combines with J gene TRBJ2-7; D is perhaps TRBD1 (6 bases). V was trimmed by 6 bases and J by 7 bases, leaving 10 bases between them. Per germline, CDR1 MNHNY and CDR2 SVGAGI (reference sequence). The CDR3 totals 11 residues. CDR3 in amino acids: CASSIQGEQYF. CDR3 nucleotides: TGTGCCAGCAGCATCCAGGGGGAGCAGTACTTC.

This rearrangement joins TRBV7-9 to TRBJ2-1; 14 nucleotides line up with TRBD2. This CDR3 contains 13 residues. The V and J ends lost 10 bases and 9 bases, in that order; junction bases with no gene match: 5. The germline gives CDR1 SEHNR, CDR2 FQNEAQ (reference sequence). The CDR3 sequence is CATGLAGVSEQFF. CDR3 DNA: TGTGCCACGGGACTAGCGGGAGTGAGTGAGCAGTTCTTC.

DNA for the CDR3: TGTGCCAGTGCGACGTGGACTACCAGGCATAACAATGAGCAGTTCTTC. Residues: CASATWTTRHNNEQFF. The V call is TRBV28, the J call TRBJ2-1; weak D call: TRBD2 (6 bases). This CDR3 contains 16 residues. The germline gives CDR1 MDHEN, CDR2 SYDVKM. V lost 9 bases and J 5 bases, leaving 23 bases between the germline ends.